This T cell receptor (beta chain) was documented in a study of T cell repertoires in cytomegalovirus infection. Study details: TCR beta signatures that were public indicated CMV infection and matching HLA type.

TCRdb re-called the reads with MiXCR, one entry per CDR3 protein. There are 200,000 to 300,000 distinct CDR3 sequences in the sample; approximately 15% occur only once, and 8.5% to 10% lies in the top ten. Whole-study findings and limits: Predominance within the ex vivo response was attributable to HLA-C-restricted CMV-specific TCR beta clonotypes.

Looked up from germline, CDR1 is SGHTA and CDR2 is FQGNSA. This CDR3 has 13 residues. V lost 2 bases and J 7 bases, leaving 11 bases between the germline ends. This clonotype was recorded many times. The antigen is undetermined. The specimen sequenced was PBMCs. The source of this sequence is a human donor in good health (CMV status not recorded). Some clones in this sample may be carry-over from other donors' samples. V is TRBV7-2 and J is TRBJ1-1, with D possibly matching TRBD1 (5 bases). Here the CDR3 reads CASSLIGQGEAFF. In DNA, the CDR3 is TGTGCCAGCAGCTTAATAGGCCAGGGTGAAGCTTTCTTT.